What follows is one TCR beta chain and its context. Clones were sequenced by immunoSEQ multiplex PCR, and TCRdb holds only the in-frame ones, with some missing. The repertoire has 55,000 to 85,000 clones, approximately 96% of them found once; the top ten carry over 0.2%. The source of the sample is a study of technical replicates of blood from a handful of donors. V shed 0 bases and J 7 bases; nucleotides not matched to a gene: 5. The CDR3 loop spans 15 amino acids. Germline loops: CDR1 ENHRY, CDR2 SYGVKD. The chain employs TRBV10-3 and TRBJ1-1; 10 positions agree with TRBD1. The sequence derives from a human donor in good health. Input material: T cells isolated from PBMCs. The chain's CDR3 is CAISESGQGLGEAFF. For the CDR3, the DNA is TGTGCCATCAGTGAGTCGGGACAGGGGCTCGGTGAAGCTTTCTTT.